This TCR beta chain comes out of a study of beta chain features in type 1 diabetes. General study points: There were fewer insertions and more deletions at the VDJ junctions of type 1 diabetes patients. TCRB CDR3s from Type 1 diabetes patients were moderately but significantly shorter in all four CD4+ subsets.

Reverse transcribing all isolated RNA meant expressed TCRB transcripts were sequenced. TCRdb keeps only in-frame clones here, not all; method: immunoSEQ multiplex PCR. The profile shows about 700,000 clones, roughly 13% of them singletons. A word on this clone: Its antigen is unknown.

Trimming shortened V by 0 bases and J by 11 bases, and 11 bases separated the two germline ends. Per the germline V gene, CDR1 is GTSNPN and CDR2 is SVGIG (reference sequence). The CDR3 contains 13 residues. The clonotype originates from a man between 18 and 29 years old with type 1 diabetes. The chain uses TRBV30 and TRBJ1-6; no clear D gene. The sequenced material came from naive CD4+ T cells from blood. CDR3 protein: CAWSVLEGAPLHF. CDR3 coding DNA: TGTGCCTGGAGTGTTCTTGAGGGTGCACCCCTCCACTTT.